Here is one T cell receptor beta chain with its context. Per the original data handling: Amplification of reference gene primers was used by the study to estimate nucleated cell counts. Some clones are missing from TCRdb's copy, which holds only in-frame ones; the method was immunoSEQ multiplex PCR. D and trimming come from the DNA, and the V and J calls and clone size come from that table. This sample has under 250,000 clones; 85% occur once, and the top ten carry 5.5% to 8%. The data were taken from a study of blood T cell repertoires in COVID-19. Study-wide context: Nucleic acid was either cDNA or gDNA, and it came from T cells, B-cell-depleted T cells, or PBMCs.

Germline V CDR1 and CDR2: MNHNY, SVGAGI (reference sequence). CDR3 length: 17 amino acids. V was clipped by 5 bases and J by 5 bases; unmatched bases: 16. This TCR was sampled from a woman aged 55-69 years with active or convalescent COVID-19. The chain links TRBV6-6 to TRBJ1-2, with 8 bases identical to TRBD1. Sequencing input: peripheral blood. CDR3 DNA: TGTGCCAGCAGTGGATCGACAGGGGCCTTGCGAGGGTATGGCTACACCTTC. Its protein product is CASSGSTGALRGYGYTF.